The 11 T cell receptor beta chains in this list originate from one sample, sequenced in a study of T cell responses to AZD1222 COVID-19 vaccine. The assay was immunoSEQ multiplex PCR, and TCRdb's table has in-frame clones only and misses some. Among approximately 150,000 clones listed, around 92% were seen once. The sequenced sample was peripheral blood, obtained on day 0 of AZD1222 vaccination. The receptor set was obtained from an adult in good health.

This clone was picked up one time. This CDR3 is CASSPLRTSGGNNEQFF. The CDR3, as DNA: TGTGCCAGCTCACCACTTCGGACTAGCGGGGGGAACAATGAGCAGTTCTTC. The chain has TRBV18 and TRBJ2-1; TRBD2 aligns across 14 bases. The CDR3 loop spans 17 amino acids. J was trimmed by 5 bases and V by 1 base; bases with no gene match: 4. Germline values: CDR1 KGHSH, CDR2 LQKENI.

This chain uses TRBV5-1 with TRBJ1-5; D is uncertain. Germline V gene sequence: CDR1 SGHRS, CDR2 YFSETQ. CDR3 length: 14 amino acids. Trimming took off 0 bases at V and 2 bases at J, with 6 bases between the two ends. The CDR3 DNA reads TGCGCCAGCAGCTTGGATTCAGGCAATCAGCCCCAGCATTTT. This sequence encodes CASSLDSGNQPQHF.

The chain couples TRBV11-2 to TRBJ1-2, with TRBD1 matching over 9 bases. Germline CDR1 is SGHAT and CDR2 is FQNNGV. The CDR3 spans 15 residues. Losses at the gene ends were 3 bases for V and 6 bases for J; bases not matched to a gene: 8. The chain's CDR3 is CASSFSGTGYHGYTF. CDR3 nucleotide sequence: TGTGCCAGCAGCTTCTCCGGGACAGGGTATCATGGCTACACCTTC.

This chain uses TRBV28 with TRBJ2-1; 10 nucleotides match TRBD2. The trim removed 5 bases at V and 4 bases at J, leaving 5 bases unmatched. The CDR3 has 15 residues. Per germline, CDR1 MDHEN and CDR2 SYDVKM. CDR3 sequence (DNA): TGTGCCAGCAGTACCGGACTAGCGGTATACAATGAGCAGTTCTTC. Its protein is CASSTGLAVYNEQFF.

This clone has just a few counts. The chain joins TRBV24-1 to TRBJ2-7; unclear D gene. V was pared by 0 bases and J by 6 bases, with 8 bases between. The CDR3 consists of 13 residues. Germline V gives CDR1 KGHDR, CDR2 SFDVKD. Here the CDR3 reads CATSDLPASEQYF. Here the CDR3 DNA reads TGTGCCACCAGTGATTTGCCCGCCTCCGAGCAGTACTTC.

The CDR3 nucleotides are TGCGCCAGCAGCCCGGGACAGCACACCGGGGAGCTGTTTTTT. As protein: CASSPGQHTGELFF. The V gene is TRBV4-3, the J gene TRBJ2-2; TRBD1 matches 7 bases. Germline loops: CDR1 LGHNA, CDR2 YSLEER. The length of the CDR3 is 14 residues. The V segment lost 4 bases and the J segment 3 bases; nucleotides outside the gene matches: 2.

The chain has TRBV20-1 and TRBJ1-4; D might be TRBD1 (5 bases). CDR1 DFQATT and CDR2 SNEGSKA come from the germline V gene (reference sequence). The CDR3 consists of 11 residues. Trimming pared 7 bases from V and 11 bases from J, leaving 14 bases between. As DNA, the CDR3 is TGCAGTGGATTGGGGGAAGGGAAACTGTTTTTT. Translated: CSGLGEGKLFF.

This sequence joins TRBV11-2 and TRBJ1-1, with 8 bases lining up with TRBD1. The junction had 9 bases not matched to a gene; V was cut back by 1 base and J by 5 bases. Germline V gene lookup returns CDR1 SGHAT and CDR2 FQNNGV. This CDR3 is 16 amino acids long. CDR3 sequence (DNA): TGTGCCAGCAGCTTAGGTCAGGGGGCAGGGGGAACTGAAGCTTTCTTT. Translated: CASSLGQGAGGTEAFF.

The J gene is TRBJ2-6, the V gene TRBV6-5; D uncertain. Germline CDR1 is MNHEY and CDR2 is SVGAGI. The V end lost 6 bases, the J end lost 3 bases, and 9 bases lay between the germline ends. The CDR3 totals 14 residues. CDR3 nucleotides: TGTGCCAGCAGAACGAGTAGTGGGGCCAACGTCCTGACTTTC. Protein sequence: CASRTSSGANVLTF.

V is TRBV28 and J is TRBJ1-2; 12 bases are a match to TRBD1. The trim removed 4 bases at V and 3 bases at J, leaving 9 bases unmatched. Germline V lookup: CDR1 MDHEN, CDR2 SYDVKM. This CDR3 comprises 17 residues. The CDR3 DNA is TGTGCCAGCAGTTCGTCGGGACAGGGGGCGCGGGACTATGGCTACACCTTC. The encoded protein is CASSSSGQGARDYGYTF.

The chain carries TRBV11-2 and TRBJ2-5; 9 bases map to TRBD2. Looked up from germline, CDR1 is SGHAT and CDR2 is FQNNGV. CDR3 length: 13 amino acids. V was clipped by 4 bases and J by 3 bases; unmatched bases: 0. In DNA, the CDR3 is TGTGCCAGCAGCTGGACTAGCGAAGAGACCCAGTACTTC. This sequence encodes CASSWTSEETQYF.